What follows describes a single T cell receptor (beta chain). Its antigen has not been determined. No base-level quality is on record; no much larger clone is a single base apart. The CDR3, from cysteine to phenylalanine, totals 15 residues. Only the CDR3 portion is preserved as DNA: 45 bases, with reading frame beginning at the first base. The germline V and J ends show losses of 4 bases and 1 base respectively, and no gene match explains 6 bases of the junction. Ficoll-Paque density gradient centrifugation was the method used to isolate PBMCs. This sample was sequenced with an Illumina NovaSeq 6000. cDNA libraries for TCRalpha and TCRbeta were prepared by 5'RACE using constant-segment primers, with sample barcodes and unique molecular identifiers added. Trizol reagent was used to extract RNA from every sample. Library amplification was performed in two PCR steps, and a second sample barcode and Illumina TruSeq adapters were introduced in the second step. Sequencing of the libraries was done on an Illumina NovaSeq, producing 2 x 150 bp paired-end reads. The original methods were these. The reads were demultiplexed and collapsed into UMI-guided consensus sequences using migec v1.2.7. Using mixcr v2.1.11, UMI consensuses were aligned to TRA and TRB V and J templates and then assembled into clonotypes. Expanded or contracted clonotypes were those called significant by both edgeR and NoisET, with noise models trained on biological replicates. For edgeR calls, the thresholds were a false discovery rate-adjusted p below 0.01 and a log2 fold-change of 1. PCA with hierarchical clustering of max-normalized trajectories of the 1000 most abundant clonotypes was used as exploratory dynamics analysis. The CD4 or CD8 phenotype of responding clones was assigned using the separately sequenced CD4+ and CD8+ repertoires. TCRdb itself trimmed the public reads at Q25 with fastp, ran MiXCR and retained productive beta chains. Each CDR3 protein gets just one entry, which takes the most common genes and DNA from the rows behind it. The V and J calls and clone size come from TCRdb's table, not from the authors' own analysis. This sample is represented by roughly 89,000 distinct CDR3 sequences; 10% to 15% of them were singletons. Of the sample, about 27% falls within the top ten clones.

The data were obtained in a study of T-cell memory formation after mild COVID-19 (dated by TCRdb to the early 2020s). For the study in its entirety: TCR sequence clusters from the two donors were found to be largely donor specific. Longitudinal TCRalpha and TCRbeta repertoire sequencing tracked T-cell clones expanding and contracting after mild COVID-19 in a couple of donors. Two young, previously healthy adult volunteers, one female and one male, were included in the cohort.

Broader findings and caveats from the paper: SARS-CoV-2 specificity of the second-wave clones peaking on day 37 was not confirmed. The detection of some responding clones in pre-infection memory suggests that pre-existing cross-reactive memory T cells joined the SARS-CoV-2 response. Clones that contracted from day 15 to 85 showed balanced CD4/CD8 phenotypes, whereas a second wave of clones that expanded from day 15 to 37 leaned towards CD4+. Contracting CD4+ clones appeared mostly in the CM and EM memory subsets, whereas CD8+ clones were enriched in EMRA. The study covered only a couple of mild cases, and larger cohorts including severe cases with pre-infection samples were considered necessary.

The TCR was taken from an adult woman who had mild COVID-19 (a few samples of this study predate the infection). The sample titles of this study are shuffled in the database, so cell type and time point are left out; the donor was told from shared clones. Recombination joined TRBV12-3 or TRBV12-4 with TRBJ1-1; TRBD1 lines up with 7 middle nucleotides. The sample taken for sequencing was PBMCs or a T cell subset sorted from them (not recorded which). For the CDR3, the sequence is CASSSDRVGNTEAFF. The sequence in DNA is TGTGCCAGCAGTTCAGACAGGGTTGGGAACACTGAAGCTTTCTTT.